The rows below give T cell receptor beta chains drawn from one sample of a study of blood T cell repertoires in COVID-19. TCRdb keeps only in-frame clones here, not all; method: immunoSEQ multiplex PCR. The sample consists of roughly 240,000 clones, roughly 83% of them appearing once. Sequences were obtained from peripheral blood. These receptors came from a man between 60 and 75 years old who had recovered from COVID-19. Each CDR3 is given with its conserved first and last residue. A D gene is named only where the DNA matches it firmly. Size values are once, few and many counts, or a class for expanded clones, and some rows have none.

v_call,clone_size,d_call,j_call,cdr3_aa,cdr3_nt
TRBV27,once,TRBD2,TRBJ2-3,CASSSPSSGRGVTQYF,TGTGCCAGCAGTTCGCCATCTAGCGGGAGGGGGGTTACGCAGTATTTT
TRBV12-5,-,TRBD1,TRBJ1-2,CASGRGIPGQEVYGYTF,TGTGCTAGTGGTAGGGGGATACCGGGACAGGAAGTCTATGGCTACACCTTC
TRBV7-2,-,-,TRBJ1-5,CASSLSGSQPQHF,TGTGCCAGCAGCCTGTCGGGGAGCCAGCCCCAGCATTTT
TRBV28,few,TRBD1,TRBJ1-5,CASSLRQGAQPQHF,TGTGCCAGCAGTTTAAGACAGGGGGCTCAGCCCCAGCATTTT
TRBV6-5,once,-,TRBJ1-2,CASSYPTGGYTF,TGTGCCAGCAGTTACCCCACCGGTGGCTACACCTTC
TRBV2,-,TRBD2,TRBJ2-7,CASSEGLAGVYEQYF,TGTGCCAGCAGCGAGGGACTAGCGGGAGTGTACGAGCAGTACTTC
TRBV6-7,-,TRBD1,TRBJ1-2,CASSPSGDRGLPSVVSDGYTF,TGTGCCAGCAGCCCTAGTGGGGACAGGGGGCTCCCGTCTGTGGTGTCGGATGGCTACACCTTC
TRBV6-5,-,TRBD2,TRBJ2-3,CASSYLSGKTDTQYF,TGTGCCAGCAGTTATCTTAGCGGGAAAACAGATACGCAGTATTTT
TRBV7-8,-,TRBD2,TRBJ2-1,CASSLREGSEQFF,TGTGCCAGCAGCTTGCGGGAGGGATCTGAGCAGTTCTTC
TRBV12-3/TRBV12-4,few,-,TRBJ2-5,CASSPRGGETQYF,TGTGCCAGCAGTCCTAGGGGGGGGGAGACCCAGTACTTC
TRBV6-5,-,-,TRBJ1-6,CASSYSRQIYNSPLHF,TGTGCCAGCAGTTACTCCCGACAGATTTATAATTCACCCCTCCACTTT
TRBV19,-,-,TRBJ2-2,CASSMVPPSTGELFF,TGTGCCAGTAGTATGGTACCCCCGAGTACCGGGGAGCTGTTTTTT
TRBV5-4,-,-,TRBJ1-3,CASSLQGAGNTIYF,TGTGCCAGCAGCTTGCAAGGGGCTGGAAACACCATATATTTT
TRBV6-5,-,-,TRBJ1-2,CASTGGGARGYTF,TGTGCCAGCACGGGAGGGGGGGCACGAGGCTACACCTTC
TRBV19,-,-,TRBJ2-7,CASSIQVTYEQYF,TGTGCCAGTAGTATTCAGGTAACCTACGAGCAGTACTTC
TRBV12-5,-,TRBD1,TRBJ2-5,CASGSPGGRAPQYF,TGTGCTAGTGGTTCCCCAGGGGGCCGTGCGCCCCAGTACTTC
TRBV27,-,-,TRBJ2-1,CASSLLASYNEQFF,TGTGCCAGCAGTTTGCTAGCTTCTTACAATGAGCAGTTCTTC
TRBV6-5,-,-,TRBJ2-7,CASKSGGFYEQYF,TGTGCCAGCAAGAGCGGCGGCTTCTACGAGCAGTACTTC
TRBV2,once,TRBD1,TRBJ1-5,CAKGTGPNQPQHF,TGTGCCAAAGGGACAGGCCCCAATCAGCCCCAGCATTTT
TRBV5-1,-,TRBD1,TRBJ2-6,CASSLTGANSGANVLTF,TGCGCCAGCAGCTTGACAGGGGCCAACTCTGGGGCCAACGTCCTGACTTTC
TRBV6-5,many,-,TRBJ1-3,CASTSSGNTIYF,TGTGCCAGCACCTCCTCTGGAAACACCATATATTTT
TRBV2,-,TRBD2,TRBJ2-1,CASSPLAGEANEQFF,TGTGCCAGCAGTCCGCTAGCGGGAGAGGCCAATGAGCAGTTCTTC
TRBV24-1,-,-,TRBJ2-7,CATSGGAISYEQYF,TGTGCCACCAGTGGTGGGGCCATCTCCTACGAGCAGTACTTC
TRBV7-2,-,-,TRBJ1-3,CASSPRQDRLSGNTIYF,TGTGCCAGCAGCCCCCGGCAAGACAGACTCTCTGGAAACACCATATATTTT
TRBV7-8,-,-,TRBJ1-5,CASGGASRQPQHF,TGTGCCAGCGGCGGGGCGAGTCGTCAGCCCCAGCATTTT
TRBV7-7,-,-,TRBJ2-3,CASSFGMSESDTQYF,TGTGCTAGCAGTTTCGGTATGTCGGAGTCAGATACGCAGTATTTT
TRBV3-1/TRBV3-2,-,-,TRBJ2-2,CASRRITGELFF,TGTGCCAGCAGGCGTATCACCGGGGAGCTGTTTTTT
TRBV6-5,-,TRBD1,TRBJ1-5,CASSRPGQGVQPQHF,TGTGCCAGCAGTAGACCGGGACAGGGAGTACAGCCCCAGCATTTT
TRBV7-2,-,TRBD1,TRBJ1-1,CASSLVTGATEAFF,TGTGCCAGCAGCTTAGTCACAGGGGCGACTGAAGCTTTCTTT
TRBV6-1,-,TRBD2,TRBJ2-4,CASSEDPLAGGAKNIQYF,TGTGCCAGCAGTGAAGACCCCCTAGCGGGAGGAGCCAAAAACATTCAGTACTTC
TRBV7-2,-,TRBD1,TRBJ2-3,CASSLGRRQGLDTQYF,TGTGCCAGCAGCTTAGGGCGGAGACAGGGGTTAGATACGCAGTATTTT
TRBV7-7,-,TRBD1,TRBJ2-5,CASSRTGGQETQYF,TGTGCCAGCAGCCGGACAGGAGGTCAAGAGACCCAGTACTTC